This TCR beta chain comes out of a study of PD-L1 blockade in urothelial cancer. In the study overall: Between 0 and 3 chemotherapy regimens preceded treatment for each patient. Specimens of blood held a median count of approximately 150,000 T cells. The authors examined blood 3 weeks (second dose) and 6 weeks after treatment start.

V was pared by 9 bases and J by 0 bases, with 14 bases between. Germline lookup yields CDR1 MDHEN and CDR2 SYDVKM. CDR3 size: 14 residues. Spike-ins of synthetic TCR analog templates went into each PCR. The assay was immunoSEQ multiplex PCR, and TCRdb's table has in-frame clones only and misses some. The sample includes under 85,000 clones, 80% to 95% of them seen just once. Described time point: peripheral blood 6 weeks after treatment start. The receptor's source is a woman older than 75 with urothelial cancer. The starting material was PBMCs, obtained around atezolizumab (anti-PD-L1) treatment. This chain uses TRBV28 with TRBJ1-1, with a possible D match to TRBD1 (6 bases). CDR3 residues: CARGGRKLNTEAFF. Here the CDR3 DNA reads TGTGCCAGAGGGGGTAGGAAATTGAACACTGAAGCTTTCTTT.